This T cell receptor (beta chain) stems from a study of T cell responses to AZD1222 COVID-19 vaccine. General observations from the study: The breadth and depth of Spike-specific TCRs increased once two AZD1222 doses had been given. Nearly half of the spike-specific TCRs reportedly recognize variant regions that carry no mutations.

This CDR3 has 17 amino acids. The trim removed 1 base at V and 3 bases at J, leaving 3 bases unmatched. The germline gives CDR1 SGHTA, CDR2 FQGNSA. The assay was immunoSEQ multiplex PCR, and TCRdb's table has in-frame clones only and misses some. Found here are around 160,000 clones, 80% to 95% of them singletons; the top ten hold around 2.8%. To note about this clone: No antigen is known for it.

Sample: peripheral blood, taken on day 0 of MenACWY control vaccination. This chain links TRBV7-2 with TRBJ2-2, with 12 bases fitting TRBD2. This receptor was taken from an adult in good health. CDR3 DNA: TGTGCCAGCAGCTTAGGCCGACTAGCGGGAGACACCGGGGAGCTGTTTTTT. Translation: CASSLGRLAGDTGELFF.